The clone carrying this T cell receptor (beta chain) was recorded only once. These data originate in a study of blood T cell repertoires in COVID-19. Germline V gives CDR1 SGHTA, CDR2 FQGTGA. The CDR3 runs to 15 residues. V lost 10 bases and J lost 2; bases outside the gene matches: 11. Data came from immunoSEQ multiplex PCR; TCRdb stores just in-frame clones and leaves some out. The sample records some 180,000 clones, around 85% being singletons. The sequenced sample was peripheral blood. The receptor's source is a woman aged 55-70 years with acute or convalescent COVID-19. This chain links TRBV7-3 with TRBJ2-3, with TRBD2 matching over 8 bases. CDR3: CATSAQTSATDTQYF. The CDR3, as DNA: TGTGCCACCTCAGCCCAGACTAGCGCCACAGATACGCAGTATTTT.